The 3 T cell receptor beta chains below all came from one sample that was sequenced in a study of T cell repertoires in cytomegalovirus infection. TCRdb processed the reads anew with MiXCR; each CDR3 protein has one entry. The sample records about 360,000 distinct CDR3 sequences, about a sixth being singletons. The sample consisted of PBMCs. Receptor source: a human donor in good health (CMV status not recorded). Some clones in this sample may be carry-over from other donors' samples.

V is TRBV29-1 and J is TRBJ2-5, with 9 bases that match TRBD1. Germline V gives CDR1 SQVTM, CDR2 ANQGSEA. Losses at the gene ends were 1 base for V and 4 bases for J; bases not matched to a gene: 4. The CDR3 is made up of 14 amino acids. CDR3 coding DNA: TGCAGCGTTGAAGGTTACAGGGGGCTAGAGACCCAGTACTTC. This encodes CSVEGYRGLETQYF.

The CDR3 bases are TGTGCCAGCAGCTTAAGTTTGGGGAAGACAGATACGCAGTATTTT. This codes for CASSLSLGKTDTQYF. The gene calls are TRBV7-9 and TRBJ2-3; D gene unclear. The germline CDR1 and CDR2 sequences are SEHNR and FQNEAQ (reference sequence). The CDR3 has 15 amino acids. Trimming removed 2 bases from V and 3 bases from J, with 12 bases in between.

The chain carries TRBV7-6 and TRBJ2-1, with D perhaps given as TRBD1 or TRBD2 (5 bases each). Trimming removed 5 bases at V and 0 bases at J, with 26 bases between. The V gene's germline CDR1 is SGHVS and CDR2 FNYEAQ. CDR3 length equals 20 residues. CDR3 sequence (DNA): TGTGCCAGCAGCCTACCAACCCCCCCCGGGGACCGGGGCTCCTACAATGAGCAGTTCTTC. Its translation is CASSLPTPPGDRGSYNEQFF. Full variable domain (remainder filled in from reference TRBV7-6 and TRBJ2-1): GAGVSQSPRYKVTKRGQDVALRCDPISGHVSLYWYRQALGQGPEFLTYFNYEAQQDKSGLPNDRFSAERPEGSISTLTIQRTEQRDSAMYRCASSLPTPPGDRGSYNEQFFGPGTRLTVL.